This T cell receptor beta chain is drawn from a study of blood T cell repertoires in COVID-19. Profiled with immunoSEQ multiplex PCR; TCRdb holds only in-frame clones, not every one. Of 310,000 or so clones listed, 90% are singletons. This clone was observed once. Germline values: CDR1 SGHVS, CDR2 FNYEAQ. This CDR3 spans 13 amino acids. Trimming removed 6 bases from V and 4 bases from J, with 9 bases in between. Sequencing was carried out using PBMCs or T cells enriched from blood (not recorded which). The sequence derives from a woman between 18 and 30 years old with acute COVID-19. The genes are TRBV7-6 and TRBJ2-2; D is perhaps TRBD1 (6 bases). This CDR3 is CASRQGTTGELFF. In DNA, the CDR3 is TGTGCCAGCAGACAGGGTACCACCGGGGAGCTGTTTTTT. Full variable domain (rest looked up from reference TRBV7-6 and TRBJ2-2): GAGVSQSPRYKVTKRGQDVALRCDPISGHVSLYWYRQALGQGPEFLTYFNYEAQQDKSGLPNDRFSAERPEGSISTLTIQRTEQRDSAMYRCASRQGTTGELFFGEGSRLTVL.